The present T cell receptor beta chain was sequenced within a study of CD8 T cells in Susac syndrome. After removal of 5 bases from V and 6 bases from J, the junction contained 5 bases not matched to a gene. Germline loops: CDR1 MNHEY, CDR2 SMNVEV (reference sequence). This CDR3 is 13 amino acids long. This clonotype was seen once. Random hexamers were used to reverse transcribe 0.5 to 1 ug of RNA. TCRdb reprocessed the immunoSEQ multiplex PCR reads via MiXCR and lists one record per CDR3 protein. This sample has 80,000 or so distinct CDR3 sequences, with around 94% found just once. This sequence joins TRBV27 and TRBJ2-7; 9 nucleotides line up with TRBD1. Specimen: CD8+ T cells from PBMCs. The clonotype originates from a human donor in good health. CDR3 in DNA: TGTGCCAGCAGTCTTACAGGGGGCTTCGAGCAGTACGTC. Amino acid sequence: CASSLTGGFEQYV.